The rows below give T cell receptor beta chains drawn from one sample of a study of spatial heterogeneity in lung cancer. TCRdb processed the 5' RACE reads anew with MiXCR; each CDR3 protein has one entry. The profile shows some 22,000 distinct CDR3 sequences, approximately 4.8% of them singletons. The sequencing used PBMCs, collected at surgery. Every receptor here comes from a male donor with early-stage non-small cell lung cancer. CDR3s include the opening cysteine and the closing phenylalanine or tryptophan. D genes are given only for firm matches. Clone size is given as how often the clone was seen (once, few, many) or a class if it is expanded.

j_call: TRBJ2-3
clone_size: many
v_call: TRBV7-7
d_call: .
cdr3_nt: TGTGCTAGCAGCTATTCTTCGGGGGGCTCGATAGATACGCAGTATTTT
cdr3_aa: CASSYSSGGSIDTQYF

j_call: TRBJ2-7
clone_size: many
v_call: TRBV5-1
d_call: .
cdr3_nt: TGCGCCAGCAGCTTGAGCGACAGTTCCTACGAGCAGTACTTC
cdr3_aa: CASSLSDSSYEQYF

j_call: TRBJ1-6
clone_size: many
v_call: TRBV9
d_call: .
cdr3_nt: TGTGCCAGCAGCGTAGAAGAGGTTCTGGCGGGTAATTCACCCCTCCACTTT
cdr3_aa: CASSVEEVLAGNSPLHF

j_call: TRBJ2-5
clone_size: medium-sized
v_call: TRBV28
d_call: .
cdr3_nt: TGTGCCAGCAGTAGCGGCCAAGAGACCCAGTACTTC
cdr3_aa: CASSSGQETQYF

j_call: TRBJ1-3
clone_size: many
v_call: TRBV5-1
d_call: .
cdr3_nt: TGCGCCAGCAGGGAGTACCTGAGCTCTGGAAACACCATATATTTT
cdr3_aa: CASREYLSSGNTIYF

j_call: TRBJ1-4
clone_size: many
v_call: TRBV18
d_call: .
cdr3_nt: TGTGCCAGCTCACCAGCGCTTCTGGCTAATGAAAAACTGTTTTTT
cdr3_aa: CASSPALLANEKLFF

j_call: TRBJ2-3
clone_size: many
v_call: TRBV30
d_call: .
cdr3_nt: TGTGCCTGGAGTGTCGGAGGGGGCGGCACAGATACGCAGTATTTT
cdr3_aa: CAWSVGGGGTDTQYF

j_call: TRBJ2-3
clone_size: many
v_call: TRBV6-5
d_call: .
cdr3_nt: TGTGCCAGCAGTGGTCGAAGGGGTCCAGATACGCAGTATTTT
cdr3_aa: CASSGRRGPDTQYF

j_call: TRBJ1-2
clone_size: many
v_call: TRBV6-1
d_call: .
cdr3_nt: TGTGCCAGCAGTCCCAGGGGACGGGACCTAGTAAGTGGCTACACCTTC
cdr3_aa: CASSPRGRDLVSGYTF

j_call: TRBJ2-3
clone_size: many
v_call: TRBV5-1
d_call: .
cdr3_nt: TGCGCCAGCAGCCCGACTGGTAGGACAGATACGCAGTATTTT
cdr3_aa: CASSPTGRTDTQYF

j_call: TRBJ2-5
clone_size: few
v_call: TRBV12-3/TRBV12-4
d_call: TRBD2
cdr3_nt: TGTGCCAGCACCCCCGGGACTAGCGGAGAGACCCAGTACTTC
cdr3_aa: CASTPGTSGETQYF